The rows below give T cell receptor beta chains drawn from one sample of a study of shared clonotypes between healthy human individuals. Method: immunoSEQ multiplex PCR; TCRdb's copy keeps in-frame clones and lacks some. The sample gives about 1 million clones, around 74% of which show up once; less than 1.5% is in the top ten. Sample: memory CD4+ T cells sorted from blood. The source is a man between 18 and 35 years old in good health. Each CDR3 is given with its conserved first and last residue. D genes are given only for firm matches. Expanded clones get a size class; other rows say once, few or many, or leave the size out.

TRBD1	TRBV6-1	TRBJ1-2	few	TGTGCCAGCAGTGAAGCTACAGGGGAGTCGAACTATGGCTACACCTTC	CASSEATGESNYGYTF
TRBD2	TRBV7-9	TRBJ2-1	NA	TGTGCCAGCAGCTTCTGGCTAGCGGGGGCAAATGAGCAGTTCTTC	CASSFWLAGANEQFF
NA	TRBV29-1	TRBJ1-2	NA	TGCAGCGCCCTCGACCGATATAACTATGGCTACACCTTC	CSALDRYNYGYTF
NA	TRBV28	TRBJ1-5	NA	TGTGCCAGCAGTTTACAGGCCAGGGGACAGCCCCAGCATTTT	CASSLQARGQPQHF
NA	TRBV5-6	TRBJ1-6	few	TGTGCCAGCAGCCTTCCGGGACCGTATAATTCACCCCTCCACTTT	CASSLPGPYNSPLHF
TRBD2	TRBV5-1	TRBJ2-7	NA	TGCGCCAGCAGCTCGTCTAGCGGGGGGGCGATCGAGCAGTACTTC	CASSSSSGGAIEQYF
NA	TRBV7-2	TRBJ1-1	NA	TGTGCCAGCAGCCGAGAAGCCCAGAACACTGAAGCTTTCTTT	CASSREAQNTEAFF
NA	TRBV7-9	TRBJ2-7	NA	TGTGCCAGCAGCTTAATCCTAGGCGAGCAGTACTTC	CASSLILGEQYF
NA	TRBV28	TRBJ2-1	NA	TGTGCCAGCAGTTCCACCGCCCGCGGCTACAATGAGCAGTTCTTC	CASSSTARGYNEQFF
NA	TRBV19	TRBJ1-3	NA	TGTGCCAGTAGTCCTTCGGCAGGGGCTGGAAACACCATATATTTT	CASSPSAGAGNTIYF
NA	TRBV9	TRBJ2-5	NA	TGTGCCAGCAGCGTAGTTGACAGACAAGAGACCCAGTACTTC	CASSVVDRQETQYF
NA	TRBV5-1	TRBJ2-3	NA	TGCGCCAGCAGCTTTAGAGACCCCAGGACAGATACGCAGTATTTT	CASSFRDPRTDTQYF
NA	TRBV9	TRBJ2-3	once	TGTGCCAGCAGCGTAGCCCCCAGCACAGATACGCAGTATTTT	CASSVAPSTDTQYF
NA	TRBV5-6	TRBJ2-7	NA	TGTGCCAGCAGCCTGGGGGGTATAGGGGCCCCCCGCGAGCAGTACTTC	CASSLGGIGAPREQYF
NA	TRBV11-2	TRBJ2-3	NA	TGTGCCAGCAGCTTGAGCGGGACAGATACGCAGTATTTT	CASSLSGTDTQYF
NA	TRBV5-1	TRBJ2-1	NA	TGCGCCAGCAGCTTGCTGGACTTATACAATGAGCAGTTCTTC	CASSLLDLYNEQFF
NA	TRBV4-1	TRBJ1-1	NA	TGCGCCAGCAGCCGCCTGGGAGTTAACACTGAAGCTTTCTTT	CASSRLGVNTEAFF
NA	TRBV25-1	TRBJ2-1	NA	TGTGCCAGCATCCCCCCGGGCTACAATGAGCAGTTCTTC	CASIPPGYNEQFF
TRBD2	TRBV28	TRBJ2-6	NA	TGTGCCAGCAACCCCGGGGGGACGGCCGGGGCCAACGTCCTGACTTTC	CASNPGGTAGANVLTF
TRBD2	TRBV30	TRBJ2-1	once	TGTGCCTGGAGTTCGAGGGGAGGGAGGCGGTACAATGAGCAGTTCTTC	CAWSSRGGRRYNEQFF
NA	TRBV9	TRBJ2-7	once	TGTGCCAGCAGCGTCACTACTAACTACGAGCAGTACTTC	CASSVTTNYEQYF
NA	TRBV6-5	TRBJ2-7	NA	TGTGCCAGCAAACCGGGACTCTTCTACGAGCAGTACTTC	CASKPGLFYEQYF
NA	TRBV5-6	TRBJ2-7	NA	TGTGCCAGCAGCTTCTTCCCAAGCTCCTACGAGCAGTACTTC	CASSFFPSSYEQYF
TRBD2	TRBV7-2	TRBJ2-3	few	TGTGCCAGCAGCTTAAGCGGGGGGAGCACAGATACGCAGTATTTT	CASSLSGGSTDTQYF
NA	TRBV10-3	TRBJ1-2	NA	TGTGCCATCAGTGGCGGGTTCGGGGAAGGCTACACCTTC	CAISGGFGEGYTF
NA	TRBV27	TRBJ1-5	NA	TGTGCCAGCCGGAAAGAGGTAGATCAGCCCCAGCATTTT	CASRKEVDQPQHF
TRBD2	TRBV19	TRBJ2-3	NA	TGTGCCAGTAGTATTGGCGCGGGAGGTTCCACAGATACGCAGTATTTT	CASSIGAGGSTDTQYF
TRBD1	TRBV23-1	TRBJ2-5	once	TGCGCCAGCAGTCAATATAGGGACAGGGAAGGGCCTCACGGGGAGACCCAGTACTTC	CASSQYRDREGPHGETQYF